This T cell receptor (beta chain) emerged from a study of beta chain features in type 1 diabetes. Whole-study results and caveats: Whether TCRB rearrangement is influenced by HLA type was left unresolved in this analysis.

Every bit of the isolated RNA underwent reverse transcription, so sequencing read expressed TCRB transcripts. Sequencing used immunoSEQ multiplex PCR; TCRdb keeps in-frame clones, though not all of them. The sample has almost 350,000 clones; 6.5% to 10% are singletons. The table lists this clone with a few counts. No antigen is known for it. There are 15 residues in the CDR3. Germline V gene data show CDR1 as SEHNR and CDR2 as FQNEAQ (reference sequence). The germline V and J ends were trimmed by 5 bases and 5 bases, with 18 bases remaining between them. This chain connects TRBV7-9 to TRBJ2-5; possible D gene TRBD2, 5 bases. This sequence was found in a woman under 30 in good health. Material: central memory CD4+ T cells from blood. The CDR3 here is CASSNPTGSGETQYF. The CDR3 bases are TGTGCCAGCAGCAATCCAACGGGGTCGGGGGAGACCCAGTACTTC.